This TCR beta chain was recorded in a study of Graves' ophthalmopathy and Graves' hyperthyroidism. Study context: Researchers classed hyperthyroidism as stable given no ophthalmopathy within 18 months of follow-up.

V lost 3 bases to trimming and J lost 6 bases, with 20 bases between them. This CDR3 has 16 residues. The germline gives CDR1 MGHRA, CDR2 YSYEKL. Additional autoimmune diseases, uncontrolled infections, pregnancy or lactation disqualified patients. Diagnoses were established from clinical symptoms, serum thyroxine, TRAb, thyroid ultrasound and orbital computed tomography. The study amplified TCR beta CDR3 regions using RNA transcripts. HTBI-primed first-round RT-PCR preceded second-round multiplex PCR. TCRdb re-called the multiplex PCR reads with MiXCR, one entry per CDR3 protein. The profile covers over a million distinct CDR3 sequences, with about 36% appearing a single time and 11% taken by the ten largest. Whole-study findings and limits: In predicting ophthalmopathy progression, the model reached 70% to 71% sensitivity and 72% to 85% specificity.

For this clonotype: What it recognizes is unknown.

The chain uses TRBV4-1 and TRBJ1-1; no clear D gene. Sequenced: peripheral blood or thyroid tissue (not recorded which). This receptor was identified in an adult man with Graves' hyperthyroidism. For the CDR3, the DNA is TGCGCCAGCAGCCAGCCCACTCGGTTGATCGGCGCTGAAGCTTTCTTT. Translation gives CASSQPTRLIGAEAFF.